This T cell receptor beta chain was sequenced in a study of blood T cell repertoires in COVID-19. Study details: Acute and convalescent COVID-19 specimens originated in the United States, Italy and Spain. The analysed material was cDNA or gDNA that came from T cells, B-cell-depleted T cells, or PBMCs.

Germline V gene sequence: CDR1 MNHNS, CDR2 SASEGT. The CDR3 has 13 amino acids. V was cut by 3 bases and J by 6 bases, with 8 bases left in between. In the original workflow: It was from reference gene primer amplification that nucleated cell counts were estimated. Profiling relied on immunoSEQ multiplex PCR, and the TCRdb table lists in-frame clones only, not all of them. The V and J calls and the clone size are those of that table, but D and trimming were determined from the DNA. The data contain around 170,000 clones, approximately 91% of them singletons. Sequences were obtained from peripheral blood. The sequence came from a middle-aged man with acute or convalescent COVID-19. The rearrangement uses TRBV6-1 and TRBJ2-2, with TRBD1 as a possible D gene (5 bases). Here the CDR3 reads CASSEGLAGELFF. The CDR3 DNA reads TGTGCCAGCAGTGAGGGGCTGGCCGGGGAGCTGTTTTTT.